These 13 T cell receptor beta chains were all obtained from the same sample, sequenced in a study of CD8+CD57+ T cells in acquired aplastic anemia. Genomic DNA, serving as template, underwent TCR beta VDJ and CDR3 profiling. TCRdb re-derived calls from the reads in MiXCR, one entry per CDR3 protein. The sample shows more than 45,000 distinct CDR3 sequences, around 73% of them seen only once. Sequencing was performed on sorted CD4+, CD8+, or CD8+CD57+ T cells (not recorded which) from PBMCs. The receptors stem from a human donor in good health, serving as a control.

The V gene is TRBV20-1, the J gene TRBJ2-1, with TRBD1 identical over 9 bases. The CDR3 runs to 11 residues. Trimming took 6 bases from V and 9 from J; bases not matched to a gene: 3. Germline V gene data show CDR1 as DFQATT and CDR2 as SNEGSKA (reference sequence). CDR3 sequence: CSAGTGFEQFF. CDR3 DNA: TGCAGTGCCGGGACAGGGTTTGAGCAGTTCTTC.

The chain has TRBV10-3 and TRBJ1-2; unclear D gene. CDR3 length equals 17 residues. CDR1 and CDR2 from the germline V gene are ENHRY and SYGVKD. Trimming cost V 2 bases and J 4 bases, with 20 bases left between them. In nucleotides, the CDR3 is TGTGCCATCAGTGAGCTGGAGGTAACCCCGCGCCCCTATGGCTACACCTTC. It codes for CAISELEVTPRPYGYTF.

CDR3 nucleotide sequence: TGCAGTGCTAGAGCCGAGCGGTTAAGCTCCTACAATGAGCAGTTCTTC. As protein: CSARAERLSSYNEQFF. The chain recombines TRBV20-1 with TRBJ2-1; D may be TRBD2 (5 bases). This CDR3 region has 16 residues. CDR1 and CDR2 (germline): DFQATT, SNEGSKA (reference sequence). V was clipped by 1 base and J by 0 bases, with 13 bases between them.

The chain has TRBV15 and TRBJ2-7; tentative D call: TRBD1 (5 bases). From germline, CDR1 is LNHNV and CDR2 YYDKDF (reference sequence). The CDR3 consists of 13 residues. The V end lost 1 base, the J end lost 4 bases, and 8 bases lay between the germline ends. CDR3 in amino acids: CATSRVQAYEQYF. The CDR3 DNA sequence: TGTGCCACCAGCAGAGTACAGGCATACGAGCAGTACTTC.

The V gene is TRBV29-1, the J gene TRBJ2-7; 12 bases are a match to TRBD2. CDR3 length equals 12 residues. From germline, CDR1 is SQVTM and CDR2 ANQGSEA. Trimming took 7 bases from V and 5 from J; bases not matched to a gene: 3. The CDR3 DNA reads TGCAGCGGACTAGCGGGAGATCACGAGCAGTACTTC. It translates to CSGLAGDHEQYF.

The V call is TRBV7-3, the J call TRBJ1-2, with 11 bases aligning to TRBD1. This CDR3 is built from 16 residues. V was clipped by 5 bases and J by 2 bases; unmatched bases: 7. Germline-derived CDR1 and CDR2 are SGHTA and FQGTGA. CDR3 amino acids: CASSELGQGENYGYTF. CDR3 DNA sequence: TGTGCCAGCAGCGAATTGGGACAGGGGGAGAACTATGGCTACACCTTC.

The chain employs TRBV20-1 and TRBJ1-2; tentative D call: TRBD1 (6 bases). Trimming pared 5 bases from V and 2 bases from J, leaving 12 bases between. Germline values: CDR1 DFQATT, CDR2 SNEGSKA (reference sequence). The CDR3 runs 13 residues. The CDR3 DNA follows: TGCAGTGCTGCGGTGGGGGGCAACTATGGCTACACCTTC. It codes for CSAAVGGNYGYTF.

This clonotype was counted a few times. V and J are TRBV11-1 and TRBJ1-5; the match to TRBD1 covers 7 bases. This CDR3 contains 14 residues. Trimming cost V 6 bases and J 6 bases; bases outside gene matches: 8. Germline V CDR1 and CDR2: SGHAT, FQDESV (reference sequence). CDR3 nucleotides: TGTGCCAGCAGTAGACAGGGTTCAGGTCAGCCCCAGCATTTT. Its translation: CASSRQGSGQPQHF.

The chain joins TRBV6-1 to TRBJ1-1; D is unclear. The CDR3 runs 14 residues. Germline V gives CDR1 MNHNS, CDR2 SASEGT. V was shortened by 5 bases and J by 1 base, with 11 bases between the two germline ends. The CDR3 DNA is TGTGCCAGCAGTACAATCCTCGGGAACACTGAAGCTTTCTTT. This translates into CASSTILGNTEAFF.

The rearrangement uses TRBV7-2 and TRBJ2-7, with a weak D call TRBD2 (5 bases). The CDR3 covers 15 residues. Germline V gene lookup returns CDR1 SGHTA and CDR2 FQGNSA. V gave up 5 bases and J gave up 4 bases, with 18 bases separating them. The CDR3 here is CASSQRAAGGYEQYF. As DNA, the CDR3 is TGTGCCAGCAGCCAACGAGCCGCGGGTGGATACGAGCAGTACTTC.

This clonotype has just a few counts. This sequence joins TRBV10-1 and TRBJ2-6; TRBD2 matches at 7 bases. Looked up from germline, CDR1 is WNHNN and CDR2 is SYGVQD (reference sequence). J was trimmed by 2 bases and V by 0 bases; bases with no gene match: 1. The CDR3 loop spans 16 amino acids. The CDR3 region has the DNA TGCGCCAGCAGTGAGTCGGGGGGGGCTGGGGCCAACGTCCTGACTTTC. This codes for CASSESGGAGANVLTF.

This clonotype ranks as medium-sized. The chain joins TRBV10-3 to TRBJ2-5; 16 nucleotides match TRBD2. After removal of 11 bases from V and 0 bases from J, the junction contained 6 bases not matched to a gene. The germline V gene encodes CDR1 ENHRY and CDR2 SYGVKD. The CDR3 spans 16 residues. CDR3 amino acids: CASGTSGREYQETQYF. CDR3 in DNA: TGTGCCTCAGGGACTAGCGGGAGGGAGTACCAAGAGACCCAGTACTTC.

This clonotype was observed at least ten times. The J gene is TRBJ2-1, the V gene TRBV27; unclear D gene. V was pared by 0 bases and J by 9 bases, with 9 bases between. CDR3 length: 13 residues. Germline assignment: CDR1 MNHEY and CDR2 SMNVEV (reference sequence). CDR3 amino acids: CASSLSGVTEQFF. The CDR3 nucleotides read TGTGCCAGCAGTTTATCGGGTGTTACTGAGCAGTTCTTC.